The present entry profiles one TCR beta chain with its context. Its antigen is as yet unknown. Sequenced material consisted of expressed TCRB transcripts (all of the isolated RNA was reverse transcribed). Here immunoSEQ multiplex PCR was the method, and the copy in TCRdb shows in-frame clones only, minus some. Here the sample spans roughly 340,000 clones, 10% to 15% being singletons. Deletions cut 0 bases from V and 1 base from J, with 7 bases between. CDR3 length: 14 amino acids. From germline, CDR1 is SGDLS and CDR2 YYNGEE. The data were taken from a study of beta chain features in type 1 diabetes. Whole-study findings and limits: Although PCR might favor shorter templates, it would do so equally in patients and controls. The naive, central memory and Treg TCRB repertoires of patients appeared to be more similar to one another than those of healthy donors. Sequencing the cDNA could make cells with high TCR expression show up more than they should. When Type 1 diabetes patients were examined, their TCRB CDR3s proved moderately but significantly shorter in all four CD4+ subsets. Fewer junction insertions and more nucleotide deletions appeared in type 1 diabetes patients.

The receptor was derived from a woman under 30 with type 1 diabetes. Material: naive CD4+ T cells from blood. The chain employs TRBV9 and TRBJ1-1; no clear D gene. The DNA for the CDR3 is TGTGCCAGCAGCGTAGAAGGGAGGAACACTGAAGCTTTCTTT. Translation gives CASSVEGRNTEAFF.